A selection of T cell receptor beta chains follows, all from one sample in a study of response to subunit inactivated influenza vaccine. TCRdb used MiXCR to reprocess the RT-PCR reads, holding one entry per CDR3 protein. This table holds around 850,000 distinct CDR3 sequences, around 20% found once. The sample consisted of PBMCs from blood, taken roughly 5 days after vaccination. The receptor source for this set is a middle-aged man who received an inactivated influenza vaccine. Each CDR3 is given with its conserved first and last residue. Fields, in order: J gene, V gene, clone size, D gene, CDR3 DNA, CDR3 protein. D genes are given only for firm matches. Size is stated for part of the rows, as once, few or many counts, or as a class when the clone is expanded.

J gene: TRBJ1-1
V gene: TRBV5-1
clone size: few
D gene: .
CDR3 DNA: TGCGCCAGCACCCCCTTGGTCGGAAACACTGAAGCTTTCTTT
CDR3 protein: CASTPLVGNTEAFF

J gene: TRBJ2-7
V gene: TRBV20-1
clone size: many
D gene: TRBD2
CDR3 DNA: TGCAGTGCTGATCAGACTAGCGGGAGCGAGCAGTACTTC
CDR3 protein: CSADQTSGSEQYF

J gene: TRBJ1-5
V gene: TRBV6-1
clone size: many
D gene: TRBD1
CDR3 DNA: TGTGCCAGCGGACAGGGGAGGAATCAGCCCCAGCATTTT
CDR3 protein: CASGQGRNQPQHF

J gene: TRBJ1-1
V gene: TRBV7-9
clone size: few
D gene: .
CDR3 DNA: TGTGCCGTTCAGAAAGACACTGAAGCTTTCTTT
CDR3 protein: CAVQKDTEAFF

J gene: TRBJ2-7
V gene: TRBV19
clone size: few
D gene: TRBD2
CDR3 DNA: TGTGCCAGTAGCCAGGGACTAGCGGCGGGGGAGCAGTACTTC
CDR3 protein: CASSQGLAAGEQYF

J gene: TRBJ2-7
V gene: TRBV7-2
clone size: .
D gene: TRBD2
CDR3 DNA: TGTGCCAGCAGCTTAGCTGCTAGCGGGGGATCCTACGAGCAGTACTTC
CDR3 protein: CASSLAASGGSYEQYF

J gene: TRBJ1-5
V gene: TRBV12-2
clone size: many
D gene: .
CDR3 DNA: TGTGCAAGTCGCTTCCGACAGTTACCATATAGCAATCAGCCCCAGCATTTT
CDR3 protein: CASRFRQLPYSNQPQHF

J gene: TRBJ2-5
V gene: TRBV7-2
clone size: few
D gene: .
CDR3 DNA: TGTGCCACCACGAAGGGGGGGATAAACCAAGAGACCCAGTACTTC
CDR3 protein: CATTKGGINQETQYF

J gene: TRBJ2-6
V gene: TRBV5-6
clone size: .
D gene: .
CDR3 DNA: TGTGCCAGCAGCTTGCCGACATATACTATCTCTGGGGCCAACGTCCTGACTTTC
CDR3 protein: CASSLPTYTISGANVLTF

J gene: TRBJ2-7
V gene: TRBV7-2
clone size: many
D gene: TRBD2
CDR3 DNA: TGTGCCAGCAGCTATTCCCCGGGGGGACCCTCCTACGAGCAGTACTTC
CDR3 protein: CASSYSPGGPSYEQYF

J gene: TRBJ2-3
V gene: TRBV6-5
clone size: .
D gene: TRBD2
CDR3 DNA: TGTGCCAGCAGTTCGCTAAGCGGGAGGGGCACAGATACGCAGTATTTT
CDR3 protein: CASSSLSGRGTDTQYF

J gene: TRBJ2-7
V gene: TRBV29-1
clone size: .
D gene: .
CDR3 DNA: TGCAGCGTTTTCACATTCACCGAACCCTACGAGCAGTACTTC
CDR3 protein: CSVFTFTEPYEQYF

J gene: TRBJ2-1
V gene: TRBV20-1
clone size: .
D gene: .
CDR3 DNA: TGCAGTGCTAGAGGCCAGAACTCCTACAATGAGCAGTTCTTC
CDR3 protein: CSARGQNSYNEQFF

J gene: TRBJ1-2
V gene: TRBV29-1
clone size: .
D gene: TRBD1
CDR3 DNA: TGCAGCGTCCTCAAACAGGGGATGGGGGGCTACACCTTC
CDR3 protein: CSVLKQGMGGYTF

J gene: TRBJ2-1
V gene: TRBV5-1
clone size: few
D gene: TRBD2
CDR3 DNA: TGCGCCAGCAGCTTGAGTTCCGGGACTAGGGGTGATGAGCAGTTCTTC
CDR3 protein: CASSLSSGTRGDEQFF

J gene: TRBJ2-7
V gene: TRBV5-6
clone size: few
D gene: .
CDR3 DNA: TGTGCCAGCAGCCCATCGAACTCCTACGAGCAGTACTTC
CDR3 protein: CASSPSNSYEQYF

J gene: TRBJ1-3
V gene: TRBV20-1
clone size: many
D gene: .
CDR3 DNA: TGCAGTGCTAGTGGCGGGCGGGGAATTTCTGGAAACACCATATATTTT
CDR3 protein: CSASGGRGISGNTIYF

J gene: TRBJ2-5
V gene: TRBV12-3/TRBV12-4
clone size: few
D gene: .
CDR3 DNA: TGTGCCAGCAGTCCCCCCGGGCAGGACCAAGAGACCCAGTACTTC
CDR3 protein: CASSPPGQDQETQYF

J gene: TRBJ2-5
V gene: TRBV20-1
clone size: many
D gene: .
CDR3 DNA: TGCAGTGCTAGGAAAGGACACGGAAAAGAGACCCAGTACTTC
CDR3 protein: CSARKGHGKETQYF

J gene: TRBJ1-1
V gene: TRBV15
clone size: .
D gene: .
CDR3 DNA: TGTGCCACCAGCAGTCCTCGGTCCCAGGGGCGGGAACATGAAGCTTTCTTT
CDR3 protein: CATSSPRSQGREHEAFF

J gene: TRBJ2-2
V gene: TRBV7-9
clone size: .
D gene: .
CDR3 DNA: TGTGCCAGCAGCTTCTTCTCGGGCGGGGAGCTGTTTTTT
CDR3 protein: CASSFFSGGELFF

J gene: TRBJ2-2
V gene: TRBV28
clone size: .
D gene: .
CDR3 DNA: TGTGGAGGCAGGGATGGTGACACCGGGGAGCTGTTTTTT
CDR3 protein: CGGRDGDTGELFF

J gene: TRBJ2-4
V gene: TRBV29-1
clone size: .
D gene: .
CDR3 DNA: TGCAGCGTTGAAGAAGGAGAAAACATTCAGTACTTC
CDR3 protein: CSVEEGENIQYF

J gene: TRBJ1-4
V gene: TRBV12-3/TRBV12-4
clone size: many
D gene: .
CDR3 DNA: TGTGCCAGCAGCTTCGGGTACAATGAAAAACTGTTTTTT
CDR3 protein: CASSFGYNEKLFF

J gene: TRBJ1-1
V gene: TRBV20-1
clone size: .
D gene: .
CDR3 DNA: TGCAGTGCTAGTTTGGGCCCGGGGTTAGCTTTCTTT
CDR3 protein: CSASLGPGLAFF

J gene: TRBJ2-5
V gene: TRBV7-2
clone size: .
D gene: .
CDR3 DNA: TGTGCCAGCAGCTTAGACGGCGTGACCCAGTACTTC
CDR3 protein: CASSLDGVTQYF

J gene: TRBJ1-3
V gene: TRBV12-3/TRBV12-4
clone size: .
D gene: .
CDR3 DNA: TGTGCCAGCAGTTTAAGGGGGGCTCAATCTGGAAACACCATATATTTT
CDR3 protein: CASSLRGAQSGNTIYF

J gene: TRBJ2-1
V gene: TRBV5-1
clone size: .
D gene: .
CDR3 DNA: TGCGCCAGCAGCTTATCCGGCGGGATAGGAGGAAATGAGCAGTTCTTC
CDR3 protein: CASSLSGGIGGNEQFF

J gene: TRBJ2-1
V gene: TRBV7-9
clone size: .
D gene: TRBD2
CDR3 DNA: TGTGCCAGCGGAATTCTAGCGGGACTGGCAAATGAGCAGCTCTTC
CDR3 protein: CASGILAGLANEQLF

J gene: TRBJ1-2
V gene: TRBV27
clone size: few
D gene: .
CDR3 DNA: TGTGCCAGCAGTCCCCGGTTGGCAGCTGAAGGCTACACCTTC
CDR3 protein: CASSPRLAAEGYTF

J gene: TRBJ1-5
V gene: TRBV20-1
clone size: few
D gene: TRBD1
CDR3 DNA: TGCAGTGCCCATGGACAGGCGGATCAGCCCCAGCATTTT
CDR3 protein: CSAHGQADQPQHF

J gene: TRBJ2-7
V gene: TRBV10-3
clone size: few
D gene: .
CDR3 DNA: TGTGCCATCAGTGGGGCGTACTCCTACGAGCAGTACTTC
CDR3 protein: CAISGAYSYEQYF

J gene: TRBJ2-3
V gene: TRBV29-1
clone size: .
D gene: .
CDR3 DNA: TGCAGCGTTGAAAAACCAGGGGTGGGGAGCACAGATACGCAGTATTTT
CDR3 protein: CSVEKPGVGSTDTQYF

J gene: TRBJ2-7
V gene: TRBV20-1
clone size: few
D gene: .
CDR3 DNA: TGCAGTGCTAGGGGGTCACGGTACGAGCAGTACTTC
CDR3 protein: CSARGSRYEQYF

J gene: TRBJ2-3
V gene: TRBV9
clone size: .
D gene: .
CDR3 DNA: TGTGCCAGCAGCGTAGTTTCGGGGATGGGGGATACAGATACGCAGTATTTT
CDR3 protein: CASSVVSGMGDTDTQYF

J gene: TRBJ2-5
V gene: TRBV7-2
clone size: few
D gene: .
CDR3 DNA: TGTGCCAGCAGCTCCGAACCGGGGGGCGCTCAAGAGACCCAGTACTTC
CDR3 protein: CASSSEPGGAQETQYF

J gene: TRBJ2-1
V gene: TRBV20-1
clone size: .
D gene: .
CDR3 DNA: TGCAGTGCTAGAGATGCGATCTACAATGAGCAGTTCTTC
CDR3 protein: CSARDAIYNEQFF

J gene: TRBJ2-7
V gene: TRBV20-1
clone size: many
D gene: .
CDR3 DNA: TGCAGTGCTACTAGCGCAAGCTCCTACGAGCAGTACTTC
CDR3 protein: CSATSASSYEQYF

J gene: TRBJ2-2
V gene: TRBV20-1
clone size: .
D gene: .
CDR3 DNA: TGCAGTGCTAGGTTTACGGGGAACACCGGGGAGCTGTTTTTT
CDR3 protein: CSARFTGNTGELFF

J gene: TRBJ2-5
V gene: TRBV12-3/TRBV12-4
clone size: .
D gene: TRBD1
CDR3 DNA: TGTGCCAGCAGAGGGACCGGGACAGGGTTTGCCCAGTACTTC
CDR3 protein: CASRGTGTGFAQYF